Each of the 2 T cell receptor beta chains below was sequenced from the same sample in a study of shared clonotypes between healthy human individuals. Here immunoSEQ multiplex PCR was the method, and the copy in TCRdb shows in-frame clones only, minus some. The sample has about 1 million clones; about 80% are singletons. Sequenced sample: memory CD4+ T cells sorted from blood. The subset: CD45RA-negative fraction. The receptor set was obtained from a man aged 18-30 years in good health.

The chain combines TRBV1 with TRBJ2-3; the table's TRBD2 call for D was not verified on the DNA. TRBV1 is deemed a pseudogene. The CDR3 is 19 amino acids. CDR3 DNA: TGCACCAGCAGCCGATGGGAGCGGGGGGGCCTCGCACACACAGATACGCAGTATTTT. Residues: CTSSRWERGGLAHTDTQYF.

This clone appeared once. V gene TRBV19 combines with J gene TRBJ1-2; perhaps TRBD1 as D (5 bases). The CDR3 sequence is 14 residues long. Germline V gives CDR1 LNHDA, CDR2 SQIVND (reference sequence). V was pared by 6 bases and J by 8 bases, with 19 bases between. CDR3 nucleotides: TGTGCCAGTAGCCTACAACCGCAGGGTTTCGGCTACACCTTC. This gives the protein CASSLQPQGFGYTF.